Here is one TCR beta chain with its context. This table comes from immunoSEQ multiplex PCR, and its TCRdb copy is limited to in-frame clones, with some not included. The sample lists around 270,000 clones, approximately 83% occurring once. The germline V gene has CDR1 MNHEY and CDR2 SMNVEV (reference sequence). With V trimmed by 4 bases and J by 5 bases, 11 bases remained unmatched. This CDR3 contains 17 residues. The data were obtained in a study of blood T cell repertoires in COVID-19. The clonotype comes from a person aged 65 to 85 with COVID-19, enrolled during active disease. The sequencing sample was made of peripheral blood. The chain is built from TRBV27 and TRBJ2-3; 11 bases line up with TRBD2. CDR3 sequence: CASSSDTGLAGLDTQYF. The CDR3, as DNA: TGTGCCAGCAGTTCCGACACAGGACTAGCGGGTTTAGATACGCAGTATTTT.